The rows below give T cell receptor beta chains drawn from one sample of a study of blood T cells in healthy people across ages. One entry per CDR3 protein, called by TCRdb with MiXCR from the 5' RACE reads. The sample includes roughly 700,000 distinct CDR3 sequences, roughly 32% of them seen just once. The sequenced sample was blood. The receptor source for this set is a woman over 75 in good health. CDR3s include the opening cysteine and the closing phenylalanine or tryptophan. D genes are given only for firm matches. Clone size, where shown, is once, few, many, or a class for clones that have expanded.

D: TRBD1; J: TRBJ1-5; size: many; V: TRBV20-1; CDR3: CSAWAGQGSDNQPQHF; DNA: TGCAGTGCTTGGGCGGGACAGGGAAGCGACAATCAGCCCCAGCATTTT
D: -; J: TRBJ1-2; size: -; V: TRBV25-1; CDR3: CASSKQGLLGYTF; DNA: TGTGCCAGCAGCAAACAGGGTTTGCTGGGCTACACCTTC
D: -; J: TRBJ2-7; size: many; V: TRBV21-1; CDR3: CASSKRKSGGGHYEQYF; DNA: TGTGCCAGCAGCAAACGAAAATCAGGGGGCGGACACTACGAGCAGTACTTC
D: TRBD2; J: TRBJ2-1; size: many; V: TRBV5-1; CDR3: CASSSTSVGDNEQFF; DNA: TGCGCCAGCAGCAGCACTAGCGTCGGTGACAATGAGCAGTTCTTC
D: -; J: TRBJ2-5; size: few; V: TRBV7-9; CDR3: CASSPRGITFHEQYF; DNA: TGTGCCAGCAGCCCTAGGGGAATCACCTTTCATGAGCAGTACTTC
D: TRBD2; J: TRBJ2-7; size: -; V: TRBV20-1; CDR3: CSARDSTSGSSNEQYF; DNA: TGCAGTGCTAGAGATTCTACTAGCGGGAGTAGTAACGAGCAGTACTTC
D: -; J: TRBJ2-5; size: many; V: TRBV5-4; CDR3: CASSLAVGGQTQYF; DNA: TGTGCCAGCAGCTTGGCCGTCGGAGGGCAGACCCAGTACTTC
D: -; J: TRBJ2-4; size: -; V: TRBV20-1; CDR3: CSAPREPPSNEQYF; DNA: TGCAGTGCCCCGAGGGAACCACCGTCCAATGAGCAGTACTTC
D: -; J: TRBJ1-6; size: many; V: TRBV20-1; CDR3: CSVGAEGNSPLHF; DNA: TGCAGTGTAGGGGCCGAGGGTAATTCACCCCTCCACTTT
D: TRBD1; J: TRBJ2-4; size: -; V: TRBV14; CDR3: CASSKLTGGRRDIQYF; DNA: TGTGCCAGCAGTAAGCTCACAGGGGGGAGGCGAGACATTCAGTACTTC
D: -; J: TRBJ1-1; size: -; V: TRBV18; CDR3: CASSSTEMNTEAFF; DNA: TGTGCCAGCTCCTCGACAGAGATGAACACTGAAGCTTTCTTT
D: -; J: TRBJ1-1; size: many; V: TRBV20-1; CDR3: CSASPPGDMNTEAFF; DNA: TGCAGTGCTAGCCCCCCAGGGGACATGAACACTGAAGCTTTCTTT
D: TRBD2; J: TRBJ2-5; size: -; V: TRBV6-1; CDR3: CASSEVLTSGGSYQETQYF; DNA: TGTGCCAGCAGTGAAGTCCTGACTAGCGGCGGGTCTTACCAAGAGACCCAGTACTTC
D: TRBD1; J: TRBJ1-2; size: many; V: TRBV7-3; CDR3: CASSPSGQGDYGYTF; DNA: TGTGCCAGCAGTCCGAGTGGACAGGGGGACTATGGCTACACCTTC
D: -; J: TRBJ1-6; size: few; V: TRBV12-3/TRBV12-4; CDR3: CASSARQASPSPLHF; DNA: TGTGCCAGCAGCGCGAGGCAGGCCTCCCCATCACCCCTCCACTTT
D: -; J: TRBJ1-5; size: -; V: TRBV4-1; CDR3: CASSQEVGQPQHF; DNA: TGCGCCAGCAGCCAAGAAGTGGGACAGCCCCAGCATTTT
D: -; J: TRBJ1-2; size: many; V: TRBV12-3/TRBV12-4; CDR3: CASSLSLGGYTF; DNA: TGTGCCAGCAGTTTATCCCTCGGCGGCTACACCTTC
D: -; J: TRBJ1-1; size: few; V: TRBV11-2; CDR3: CASSLSRRDIPLEAFF; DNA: TGTGCCAGCAGCTTATCTCGGCGGGACATTCCCCTTGAAGCTTTCTTT
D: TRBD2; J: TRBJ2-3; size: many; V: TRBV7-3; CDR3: CASSLKAGGFRDTQYF; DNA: TGTGCCAGCAGCTTAAAAGCGGGGGGGTTCAGAGATACGCAGTATTTT
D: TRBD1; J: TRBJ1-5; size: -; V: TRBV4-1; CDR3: CASSQDPGGGGNQPQHF; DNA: TGCGCCAGCAGCCAGGACCCAGGGGGCGGCGGCAATCAGCCCCAGCATTTT
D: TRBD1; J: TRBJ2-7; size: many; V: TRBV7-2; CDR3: CASSLVGQGADQYF; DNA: TGTGCCAGCAGCTTAGTGGGGCAGGGGGCCGACCAGTACTTC
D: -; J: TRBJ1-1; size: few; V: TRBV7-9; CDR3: CASSERTEAFF; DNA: TGTGCCAGCAGCGAGCGGACCGAAGCTTTCTTT
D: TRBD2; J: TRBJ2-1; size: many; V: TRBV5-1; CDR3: CASSLALGGGLNNNEQFF; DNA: TGCGCCAGCAGCTTGGCCCTCGGGGGGGGCCTCAACAACAATGAGCAGTTCTTC
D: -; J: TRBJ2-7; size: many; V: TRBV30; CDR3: CAQKIGGAVGEQYF; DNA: TGTGCTCAAAAGATTGGAGGGGCCGTTGGCGAGCAGTACTTC
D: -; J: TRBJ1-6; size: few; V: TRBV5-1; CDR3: CASSLSGKDNSPLHF; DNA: TGCGCCAGCAGCTTGAGCGGAAAGGATAATTCACCCCTCCACTTT
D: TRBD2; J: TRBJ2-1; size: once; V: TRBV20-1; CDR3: CSARDISGISYNEQFF; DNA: TGCAGTGCTAGAGATATTAGCGGGATTTCCTACAATGAGCAGTTCTTC
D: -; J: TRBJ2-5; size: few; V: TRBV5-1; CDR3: CASSLAIGSETQYF; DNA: TGCGCCAGCAGCTTGGCCATAGGCAGCGAGACCCAGTACTTC
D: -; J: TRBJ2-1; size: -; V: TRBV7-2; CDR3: CASSSRAQLEQFF; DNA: TGTGCCAGCAGCTCAAGAGCACAGCTTGAGCAGTTCTTC
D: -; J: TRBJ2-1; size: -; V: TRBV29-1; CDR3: CSVRKPTGFGDEQFF; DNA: TGCAGCGTCAGAAAACCTACAGGGTTCGGGGATGAGCAGTTCTTC
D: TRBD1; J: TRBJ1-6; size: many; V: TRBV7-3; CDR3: CASSPGQGSNSPLHF; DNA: TGTGCCAGCAGCCCAGGACAGGGTAGTAATTCACCCCTCCACTTT
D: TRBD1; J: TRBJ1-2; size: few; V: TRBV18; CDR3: CASRAGGENYGYTF; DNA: TGTGCCAGCCGGGCAGGGGGAGAGAACTATGGCTACACCTTC
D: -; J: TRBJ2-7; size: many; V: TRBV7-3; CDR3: CASSVQGQNEQYF; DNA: TGTGCCAGCAGCGTTCAGGGCCAGAACGAGCAGTACTTC
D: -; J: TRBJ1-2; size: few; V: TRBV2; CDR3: CASSGQKANYGYTF; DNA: TGTGCCAGCAGTGGGCAGAAAGCTAACTATGGCTACACCTTC
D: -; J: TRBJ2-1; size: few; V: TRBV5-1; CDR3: CASSFQGNLNEQFF; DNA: TGCGCCAGCAGCTTCCAGGGGAACCTCAATGAGCAGTTCTTC
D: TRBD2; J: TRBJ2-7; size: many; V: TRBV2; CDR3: CASGDSSGGRGEQYF; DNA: TGTGCCAGCGGGGATTCTAGCGGGGGCCGGGGGGAGCAGTACTTC
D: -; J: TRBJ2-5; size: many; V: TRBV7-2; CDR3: CASSLVEGPPGETQYF; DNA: TGTGCCAGCAGCTTAGTTGAGGGACCGCCGGGGGAGACCCAGTACTTC
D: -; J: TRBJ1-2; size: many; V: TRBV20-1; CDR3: CSARDYHYGYTF; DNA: TGCAGTGCTCGAGACTACCACTATGGCTACACCTTC
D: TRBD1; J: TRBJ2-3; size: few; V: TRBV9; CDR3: CASSKVQGALYTQYF; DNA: TGTGCCAGCAGCAAAGTCCAGGGGGCGTTATATACGCAGTATTTT
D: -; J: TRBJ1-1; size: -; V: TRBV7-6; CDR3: CASSWPPAVNTEAFF; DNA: TGTGCCAGCAGCTGGCCCCCCGCTGTGAACACTGAAGCTTTCTTT
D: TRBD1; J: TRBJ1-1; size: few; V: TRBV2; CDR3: CAGHLTGLAEAFF; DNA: TGTGCCGGACATTTGACAGGGCTAGCTGAAGCTTTCTTT
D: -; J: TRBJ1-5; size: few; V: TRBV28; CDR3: CASNWVDQPQHF; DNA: TGTGCCAGCAACTGGGTGGATCAGCCCCAGCATTTT
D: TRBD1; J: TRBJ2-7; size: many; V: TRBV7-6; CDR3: CASTLTGAEQYF; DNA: TGTGCCAGCACCCTCACAGGGGCCGAGCAGTACTTC
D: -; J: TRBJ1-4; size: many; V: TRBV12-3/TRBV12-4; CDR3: CASSLALRDEKLFF; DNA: TGTGCCAGCAGTTTAGCACTCCGGGATGAAAAACTGTTTTTT
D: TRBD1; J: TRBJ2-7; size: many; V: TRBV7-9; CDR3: CASSLDVPAGGNEQYF; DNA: TGTGCCAGCAGCTTAGACGTCCCGGCAGGGGGTAACGAGCAGTACTTC
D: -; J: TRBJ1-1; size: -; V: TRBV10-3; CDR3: CATLDGANTEAFF; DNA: TGTGCCACCTTGGACGGAGCGAACACTGAAGCTTTCTTT
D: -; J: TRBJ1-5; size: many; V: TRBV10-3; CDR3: CAISDMGGGGQPQHF; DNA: TGTGCCATCAGTGATATGGGGGGCGGTGGTCAGCCCCAGCATTTT
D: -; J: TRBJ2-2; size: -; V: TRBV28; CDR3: CASRRTGSAGERFF; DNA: TGTGCCAGCAGACGTACAGGGAGTGCCGGGGAGCGGTTTTTT
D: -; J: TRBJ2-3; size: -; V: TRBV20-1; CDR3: CSAPHPGSGTDTQYF; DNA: TGCAGTGCTCCCCACCCCGGGAGTGGCACAGATACGCAGTATTTT
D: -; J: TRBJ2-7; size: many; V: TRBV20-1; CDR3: CSARLDYEQYF; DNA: TGCAGTGCTCGACTCGACTACGAGCAGTACTTC
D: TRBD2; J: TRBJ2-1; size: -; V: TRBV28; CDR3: CASSTGLAGTYNEQFF; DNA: TGTGCCAGCAGCACTGGACTAGCGGGGACCTACAATGAGCAGTTCTTC
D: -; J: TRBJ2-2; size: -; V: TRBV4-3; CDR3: CASSQDSGYYTGELFF; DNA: TGCGCCAGCAGCCAAGACAGCGGATATTACACCGGGGAGCTGTTTTTT
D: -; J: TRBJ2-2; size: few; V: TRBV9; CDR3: CASSVVIDTGELFF; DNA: TGTGCCAGCAGCGTAGTAATAGACACCGGGGAGCTGTTTTTT
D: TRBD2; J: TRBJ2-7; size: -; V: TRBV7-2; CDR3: CASSSTSELYNEQYF; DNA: TGTGCCAGCAGCTCTACTAGCGAACTATACAATGAGCAGTACTTC
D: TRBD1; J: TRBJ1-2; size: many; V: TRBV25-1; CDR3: CASSQDRGKGYTF; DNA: TGTGCCAGCAGTCAGGACAGGGGAAAGGGCTACACCTTC
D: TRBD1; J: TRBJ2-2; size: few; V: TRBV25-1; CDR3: CASSETGYGTGELFF; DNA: TGTGCCAGCAGTGAGACAGGGTACGGCACCGGGGAGCTGTTTTTT
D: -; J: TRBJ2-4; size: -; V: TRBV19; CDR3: CASSPPVDRGIIQYF; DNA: TGTGCCAGTAGTCCCCCGGTGGACCGGGGCATCATTCAGTACTTC
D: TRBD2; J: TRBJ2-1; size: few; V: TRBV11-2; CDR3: CASSLDVVLAGGNNEQFF; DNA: TGTGCCAGCAGCTTAGATGTCGTCTTAGCGGGGGGGAATAATGAGCAGTTCTTC
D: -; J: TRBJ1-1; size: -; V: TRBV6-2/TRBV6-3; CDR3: CASSYGDGNTEAFF; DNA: TGTGCCAGCAGTTATGGGGATGGAAACACTGAAGCTTTCTTT
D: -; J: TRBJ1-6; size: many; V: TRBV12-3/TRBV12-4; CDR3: CASSERINSPLHF; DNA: TGTGCCAGCAGCGAACGGATAAATTCACCCCTCCACTTT